Presented here are 7 T cell receptor beta chains from one specimen sequenced in a study of technical replicates of blood from several donors. Sequenced by immunoSEQ multiplex PCR; TCRdb stores in-frame clones only, minus some. The repertoire holds about 56,000 clones, with about 94% as singletons. Sequenced input: PBMCs. The receptor set was obtained from a human donor in good health. Some clones in this sample may be carry-over from other donors' samples.

V is TRBV7-2 and J is TRBJ2-7, with TRBD2 identical over 9 bases. V lost 2 bases to trimming and J lost 6 bases; unmatched junction nucleotides: 11. CDR3 length: 16 residues. Germline V gives CDR1 SGHTA, CDR2 FQGNSA. CDR3 amino acids: CASSLFRAGGDIEQYF. The CDR3 nucleotides read TGTGCCAGCAGCTTATTTCGAGCGGGAGGCGATATCGAGCAGTACTTC.

The chain combines TRBV25-1 with TRBJ1-1; no firm D call. The CDR3 has 14 residues. V was pared by 2 bases and J by 1 base, with 8 bases between. Per the germline V gene, CDR1 is MGHDK and CDR2 is SYGVNS. The CDR3 DNA is TGTGCCAGCAGTGAACTCTACTCGAACACTGAAGCTTTCTTT. Amino acid sequence: CASSELYSNTEAFF.

V usage is TRBV2 and J usage is TRBJ2-1; 9 bases match TRBD2. Germline CDR1 reads SNHLY; CDR2 reads FYNNEI. The CDR3 runs to 14 residues. J was trimmed by 9 bases and V by 8 bases; bases with no gene match: 11. CDR3 nucleotide sequence: TGTGCCAGCGGCGCTAGCGGGGTCGTCAGTGAGCAGTTCTTC. Encoded protein: CASGASGVVSEQFF.

The DNA of the CDR3 is TGTGCCAGCAGCCCTTCCTCGACAAGCTCCTACGAGCAGTACTTC. This gives the protein CASSPSSTSSYEQYF. The chain carries TRBV9 and TRBJ2-7; unclear D gene. Germline CDR1 reads SGDLS; CDR2 reads YYNGEE. The V and J ends lost 4 bases and 0 bases respectively, with 14 bases between them. CDR3 length: 15 residues.

The chain joins TRBV5-1 to TRBJ2-7; TRBD1 aligns across 7 bases. V was pared by 0 bases and J by 0 bases, with 0 bases of the junction left unmatched. In germline, CDR1 is SGHRS, CDR2 YFSETQ. This CDR3 has 14 amino acids. CDR3 amino acids: CASSLGQGSYEQYF. CDR3 bases: TGCGCCAGCAGCTTGGGACAGGGCTCCTACGAGCAGTACTTC.

V gene TRBV6-1 combines with J gene TRBJ2-7; 13 bases align to TRBD2. The germline gives CDR1 MNHNS, CDR2 SASEGT. With 6 bases clipped from V and 5 bases from J, the junction kept 7 bases outside the gene matches. CDR3 size: 15 residues. The CDR3 DNA follows: TGTGCCAGCAGGGCCTGGACTAGCGGGAGTGACGAGCAGTACTTC. Protein sequence: CASRAWTSGSDEQYF.

V gene TRBV29-1 combines with J gene TRBJ1-2; tentatively, D is TRBD1 (5 bases). V was clipped by 7 bases and J by 5 bases, with 17 bases between them. The CDR3 runs 13 residues. The germline V gene encodes CDR1 SQVTM and CDR2 ANQGSEA. The CDR3 spells CSAMWQGSYGYTF. The DNA for the CDR3 is TGCAGCGCAATGTGGCAGGGTAGTTATGGCTACACCTTC.